This T cell receptor beta chain was retrieved from a study of CD8 T cells in Susac syndrome. An input of about 0.5 to 1 ug of RNA was subjected to reverse transcription using random hexamers. In TCRdb, the immunoSEQ multiplex PCR reads were re-called with MiXCR into one record per CDR3 protein. This sample carries approximately 130,000 distinct CDR3 sequences, more than 75% of them seen once, and the ten largest clones take around 0.22%. This clonotype was found a few times. The V end was cut by 1 base, the J end by 0 bases, with 6 bases between. This CDR3 contains 15 residues. Germline lookup yields CDR1 LGHNA and CDR2 YSLEER.

This chain links TRBV4-3 with TRBJ2-2, with no clear D. Sequencing was performed on CD8+ T cells from PBMCs. The origin of this receptor is a human donor with multiple sclerosis. For the CDR3, the DNA is TGCGCCAGCAGCCAAGGGACGGCGAACACCGGGGAGCTGTTTTTT. This encodes CASSQGTANTGELFF.